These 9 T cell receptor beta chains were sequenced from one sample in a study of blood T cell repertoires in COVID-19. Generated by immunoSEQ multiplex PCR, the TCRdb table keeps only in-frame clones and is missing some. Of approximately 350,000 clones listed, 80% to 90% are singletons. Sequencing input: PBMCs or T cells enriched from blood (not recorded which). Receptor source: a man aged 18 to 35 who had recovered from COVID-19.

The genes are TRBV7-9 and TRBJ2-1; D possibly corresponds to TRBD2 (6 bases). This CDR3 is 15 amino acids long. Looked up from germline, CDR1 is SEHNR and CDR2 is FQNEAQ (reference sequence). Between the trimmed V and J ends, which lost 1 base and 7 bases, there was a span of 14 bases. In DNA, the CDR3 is TGTGCCAGCAGCTTAGGACTAGGAACGCTTAATGAGCAGTTCTTC. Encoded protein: CASSLGLGTLNEQFF.

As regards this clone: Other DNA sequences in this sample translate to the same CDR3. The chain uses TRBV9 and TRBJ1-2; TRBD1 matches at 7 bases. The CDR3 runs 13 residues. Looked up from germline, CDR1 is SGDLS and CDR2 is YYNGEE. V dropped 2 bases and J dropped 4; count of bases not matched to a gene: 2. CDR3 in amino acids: CASSVGDSYGYTF. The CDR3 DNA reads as TGTGCCAGCAGCGTTGGGGACAGCTATGGCTACACCTTC.

Here the CDR3 reads CASSLASRGQTGELFF. CDR3 in DNA: TGCGCCAGCAGCTTGGCATCCCGCGGACAGACCGGGGAGCTGTTTTTT. The V gene is TRBV5-1, the J gene TRBJ2-2; D is perhaps TRBD1 (6 bases). The V gene lost 0 bases and the J gene lost 5 bases, with 14 bases spanning the gap. CDR1 and CDR2 (germline): SGHRS, YFSETQ. The CDR3 loop spans 16 amino acids.

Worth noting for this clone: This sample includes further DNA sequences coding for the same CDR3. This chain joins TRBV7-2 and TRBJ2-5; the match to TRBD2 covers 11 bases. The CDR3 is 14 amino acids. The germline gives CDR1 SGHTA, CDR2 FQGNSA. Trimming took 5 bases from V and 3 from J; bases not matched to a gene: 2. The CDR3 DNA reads TGTGCCAGCAGCCTGGGACTAGCGGAAGAGACCCAGTACTTC. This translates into CASSLGLAEETQYF.

The CDR3 DNA sequence: TGCGCCAGCAGCACGAGCCTGCTCACTGAAGCTTTCTTT. Encoded protein: CASSTSLLTEAFF. The rearrangement links TRBV5-1 to TRBJ1-1; D unresolved. This CDR3 has 13 residues. The ends were cut back, 4 bases at V and 4 bases at J, with 11 bases in the middle. CDR1 SGHRS and CDR2 YFSETQ come from the germline V gene. The complete variable domain, with remaining parts taken from reference TRBV5-1 and TRBJ1-1, reads KAGVTQTPRYLIKTRGQQVTLSCSPISGHRSVSWYQQTPGQGLQFLFEYFSETQRNKGNFPGRFSGRQFSNSRSEMNVSTLELGDSALYLCASSTSLLTEAFFGQGTRLTVV.

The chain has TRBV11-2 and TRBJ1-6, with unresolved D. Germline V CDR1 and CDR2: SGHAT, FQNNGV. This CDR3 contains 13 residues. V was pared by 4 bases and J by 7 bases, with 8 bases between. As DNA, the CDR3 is TGTGCCAGCAGCTCCTCACGGAATTCACCCCTCCACTTT. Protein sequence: CASSSSRNSPLHF.

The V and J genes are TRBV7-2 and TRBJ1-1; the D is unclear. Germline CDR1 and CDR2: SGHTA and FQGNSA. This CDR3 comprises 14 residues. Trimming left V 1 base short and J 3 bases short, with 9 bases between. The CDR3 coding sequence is TGTGCCAGCAGCTTAGTCTCACGGGACACTGAAGCTTTCTTT. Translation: CASSLVSRDTEAFF.

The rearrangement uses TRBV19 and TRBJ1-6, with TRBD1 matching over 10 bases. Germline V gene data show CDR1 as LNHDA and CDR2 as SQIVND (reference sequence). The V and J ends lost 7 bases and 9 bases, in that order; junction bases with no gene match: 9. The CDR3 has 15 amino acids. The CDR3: CASNDPGQGTSPLHF. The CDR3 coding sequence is TGTGCCAGTAATGACCCGGGACAGGGGACTTCACCCCTCCACTTT.

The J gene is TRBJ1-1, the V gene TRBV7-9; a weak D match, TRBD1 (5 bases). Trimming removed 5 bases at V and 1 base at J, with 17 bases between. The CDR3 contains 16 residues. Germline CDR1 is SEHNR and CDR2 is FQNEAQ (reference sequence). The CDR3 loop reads CASSPPFRGSNTEAFF. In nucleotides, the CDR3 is TGTGCCAGCAGCCCACCTTTTAGGGGCTCGAACACTGAAGCTTTCTTT.